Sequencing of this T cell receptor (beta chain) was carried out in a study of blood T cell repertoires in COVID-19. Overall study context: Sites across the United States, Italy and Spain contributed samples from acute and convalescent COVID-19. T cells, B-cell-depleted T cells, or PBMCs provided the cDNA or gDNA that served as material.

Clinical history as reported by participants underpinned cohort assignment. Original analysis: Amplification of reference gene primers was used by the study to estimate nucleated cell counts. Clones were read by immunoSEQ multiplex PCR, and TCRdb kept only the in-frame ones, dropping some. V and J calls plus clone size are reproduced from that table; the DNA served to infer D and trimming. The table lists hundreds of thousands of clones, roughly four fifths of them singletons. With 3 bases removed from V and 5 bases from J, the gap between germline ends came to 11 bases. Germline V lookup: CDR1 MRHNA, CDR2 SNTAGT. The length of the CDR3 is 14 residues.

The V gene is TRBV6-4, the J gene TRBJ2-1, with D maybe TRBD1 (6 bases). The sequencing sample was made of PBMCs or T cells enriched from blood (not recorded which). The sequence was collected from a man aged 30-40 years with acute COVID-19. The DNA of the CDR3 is TGTGCCAGCAGTGAATCCGGACAGAACAATGAGCAGTTCTTC. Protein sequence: CASSESGQNNEQFF.